This T cell receptor (beta chain) was obtained from a study of PD-1 blockade in mismatch repair-deficient tumors. Sequencing was performed with immunoSEQ multiplex PCR; in TCRdb, only in-frame clones are kept and a portion is missing. The table has around 120,000 clones, about 88% seen once. Per germline, CDR1 LGHNA and CDR2 YSLEER. V lost 5 bases and J lost 4; bases outside the gene matches: 6. The CDR3 is 15 residues long. This receptor was taken from an adult with mismatch repair-deficient cancer. Sample: peripheral blood, taken 44 weeks after starting pembrolizumab. This chain connects TRBV4-3 to TRBJ2-1; 9 positions agree with TRBD1. This chain's CDR3 is CASSSWTGVYNEQFF. For the CDR3, the DNA is TGCGCCAGCAGCTCCTGGACAGGGGTGTACAATGAGCAGTTCTTC.